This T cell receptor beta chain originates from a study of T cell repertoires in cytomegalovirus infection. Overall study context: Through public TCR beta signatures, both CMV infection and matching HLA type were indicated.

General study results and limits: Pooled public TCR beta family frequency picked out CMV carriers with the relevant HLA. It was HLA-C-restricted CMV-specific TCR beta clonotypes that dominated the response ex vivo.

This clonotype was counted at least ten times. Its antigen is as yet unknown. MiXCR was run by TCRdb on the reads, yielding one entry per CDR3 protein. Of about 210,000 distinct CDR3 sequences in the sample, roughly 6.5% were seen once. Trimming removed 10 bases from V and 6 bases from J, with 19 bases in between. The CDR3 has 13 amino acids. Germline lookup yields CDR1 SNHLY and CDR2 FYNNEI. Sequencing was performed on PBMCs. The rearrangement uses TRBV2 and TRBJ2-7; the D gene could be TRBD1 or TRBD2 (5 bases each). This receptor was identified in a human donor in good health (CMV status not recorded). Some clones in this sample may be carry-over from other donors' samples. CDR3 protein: CAITRDRVGEQYF. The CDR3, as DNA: TGTGCCATAACCCGGGACCGCGTGGGCGAGCAGTACTTC.